The table lists the clone carrying this T cell receptor beta chain with a count of one. This specimen belongs to a study of T cell changes during pregnancy in multiple sclerosis. Data came from immunoSEQ multiplex PCR; TCRdb stores just in-frame clones and leaves some out. The table records about 55,000 clones, 85% to 95% of them present only once. Germline V lookup: CDR1 MGHRA, CDR2 YSYEKL. V lost 0 bases and J lost 3, with 5 bases in between. CDR3 length equals 13 residues. V gene TRBV4-1 combines with J gene TRBJ2-5; D is uncertain. This receptor was taken from a female donor with multiple sclerosis, enrolled in a pregnancy study. The sample consisted of CD8+ T cells from peripheral blood mononuclear cells, taken in the third trimester of pregnancy. CDR3 bases: TGCGCCAGCAGCCAAGATCAGGAAGAGACCCAGTACTTC. Its protein product is CASSQDQEETQYF.